What follows are 22 T cell receptor beta chains derived from one specimen sequenced in a study of shared clonotypes between healthy human individuals. Only in-frame clones appear in the TCRdb table, and some are missing; sequencing was by immunoSEQ multiplex PCR. The sample carries some 2,100,000 clones, about 93% recorded once. Terminally differentiated effector memory CD45RA+ cells were excluded from the naive CD8 cells, which were CD45RO-negative and positively selected for CCR7. Sequencing was performed on naive CD8+ T cells from PBMCs. These TCRs come from a man between 18 and 35 years old in good health. Some clones in this sample may be carry-over from other donors' samples.

This clone was seen a single time. This chain joins TRBV25-1 and TRBJ1-2; perhaps TRBD1 as D (6 bases). The CDR3 loop spans 13 amino acids. Germline V gene data show CDR1 as MGHDK and CDR2 as SYGVNS. The ends were cut back, 7 bases at V and 6 bases at J, with 15 bases in the middle. DNA of the CDR3: TGTGCCAGCAACAGCATCAGGGGCGATGGCTACACCTTC. It encodes CASNSIRGDGYTF.

V and J are TRBV27 and TRBJ2-7; 7 bases match TRBD1. With V trimmed by 0 bases and J by 3 bases, 11 bases remained unmatched. From germline, CDR1 is MNHEY and CDR2 SMNVEV (reference sequence). The CDR3 has 17 amino acids. CDR3 nucleotides: TGTGCCAGCAGTTTATCGGGAACGGTGGCAGGGGGCTACGAGCAGTACTTC. Translated, it gives CASSLSGTVAGGYEQYF.

V usage is TRBV5-4 and J usage is TRBJ1-1; D unresolved. V shed 4 bases and J shed 6 bases, with 10 bases lying between them. There are 12 residues in the CDR3. Germline assignment: CDR1 SGHNT and CDR2 YYREEE (reference sequence). Here the CDR3 DNA reads TGTGCCAGCAGCGAAGGAGCCCCTGAAGCTTTCTTT. Its protein is CASSEGAPEAFF.

This chain links TRBV5-8 with TRBJ2-2, with no clear D. Looked up from germline, CDR1 is SGHTS and CDR2 is YDEGEE. There are 16 residues in the CDR3. The ends were cut back, 3 bases at V and 3 bases at J, with 15 bases in the middle. CDR3 amino acids: CASSSARSVYTGELFF. In DNA, the CDR3 is TGTGCCAGCAGCTCTGCTCGGAGCGTATACACCGGGGAGCTGTTTTTT. Complete variable domain (other parts from reference TRBV5-8 and TRBJ2-2): EAGVTQSPTHLIKTRGQQATLRCSPISGHTSVYWYQQALGLGLQFLLWYDEGEERNRGNFPPRFSGRQFPNYSSELNVNALELEDSALYLCASSSARSVYTGELFFGEGSRLTVL.

The V call is TRBV15, the J call TRBJ2-1, with 12 bases matching TRBD2. V lost 0 bases, J lost 7 bases, and 7 bases stayed unmatched. The germline CDR1 and CDR2 sequences are LNHNV and YYDKDF (reference sequence). The CDR3 is made up of 17 amino acids. The CDR3 loop is CATSRDRLAGEPNEQFF. CDR3 DNA: TGTGCCACCAGCAGAGATCGACTAGCGGGAGAGCCTAATGAGCAGTTCTTC.

This rearrangement joins TRBV29-1 to TRBJ2-5; 7 bases fit TRBD2. The CDR3 length is 12 residues. J gave up 13 bases and V 5 bases, and 13 bases lay outside the gene matches. The V gene's germline CDR1 is SQVTM and CDR2 ANQGSEA. CDR3 protein: CSVPSNGGIRYF. In DNA form, the CDR3 reads TGCAGCGTTCCCAGCAACGGGGGGATTAGGTACTTC.

The chain links TRBV5-6 to TRBJ2-7; 9 nucleotides line up with TRBD2. The CDR3 length is 17 residues. Germline CDR1 SGHDT, CDR2 YYEEEE. Losses at the gene ends were 0 bases for V and 0 bases for J; bases not matched to a gene: 7. CDR3 sequence: CASSLELREGPSYEQYF. The CDR3 nucleotides are TGTGCCAGCAGCTTGGAGTTGCGGGAGGGACCCTCCTACGAGCAGTACTTC.

This clone has only one observation. Other nucleotide sequences from this sample produce the same CDR3. The chain carries TRBV27 and TRBJ2-7; D possibly corresponds to TRBD1 (6 bases). The CDR3 extends over 16 amino acids. Looked up from germline, CDR1 is MNHEY and CDR2 is SMNVEV (reference sequence). Between the trimmed V and J ends, which lost 4 bases and 0 bases, there was a span of 16 bases. CDR3 DNA sequence: TGTGCCAGCAGTTCCTCAACAGGGACGCTCTCCTACGAGCAGTACTTC. Protein: CASSSSTGTLSYEQYF.

The J gene is TRBJ2-1, the V gene TRBV28; D may be TRBD2 (6 bases). This CDR3 spans 15 amino acids. Deletions cut 6 bases from V and 5 bases from J, with 17 bases between. Germline CDR1 and CDR2: MDHEN and SYDVKM. CDR3 sequence reads: CASSTGLAINNEQFF. CDR3 sequence (DNA): TGTGCCAGCAGCACCGGCCTAGCGATCAACAATGAGCAGTTCTTC.

The gene calls are TRBV4-1 and TRBJ1-1, with D possibly being TRBD1 (6 bases). The CDR3 runs 15 residues. V lost 4 bases to trimming and J lost 0 bases, with 12 bases between them. Germline V lookup: CDR1 MGHRA, CDR2 YSYEKL. The DNA for the CDR3 is TGCGCCAGCAGCCCCAACAGGGAGGTGAACACTGAAGCTTTCTTT. Its translation: CASSPNREVNTEAFF.

This clone was recorded once. The same CDR3 is also encoded by other DNA sequences in this sample. This chain connects TRBV9 to TRBJ2-1; 9 positions match TRBD2. Per germline, CDR1 SGDLS and CDR2 YYNGEE. The CDR3 consists of 16 residues. V dropped 4 bases and J dropped 1; count of bases not matched to a gene: 6. Here the CDR3 reads CASSLRAGGSYNEQFF. For the CDR3, the DNA is TGTGCCAGCAGCTTAAGAGCGGGAGGTTCCTACAATGAGCAGTTCTTC.

Notes on this clone: This sample includes further DNA sequences coding for the same CDR3. The genes are TRBV9 and TRBJ2-7; D might be TRBD2 (5 bases). Germline CDR1 is SGDLS and CDR2 is YYNGEE. Trimming removed 0 bases from V and 4 bases from J, with 11 bases in between. The CDR3 is 14 residues long. The CDR3 DNA is TGTGCCAGCAGCGTAGCTGGGAGCCCTTACGAGCAGTACTTC. Amino acid sequence: CASSVAGSPYEQYF. Full variable domain (missing parts from reference TRBV9 and TRBJ2-7): DSGVTQTPKHLITATGQRVTLRCSPRSGDLSVYWYQQSLDQGLQFLIQYYNGEERAKGNILERFSAQQFPDLHSELNLSSLELGDSALYFCASSVAGSPYEQYFGPGTRLTVT.

This clone was seen only once. V and J are TRBV27 and TRBJ2-7, with 7 bases identical to TRBD2. Germline-derived CDR1 and CDR2 are MNHEY and SMNVEV (reference sequence). The CDR3 runs to 16 residues. The V and J ends lost 6 bases and 4 bases, in that order; junction bases with no gene match: 15. DNA for the CDR3: TGTGCCAGCAGGGGCGGGTTCGGTCGGGGGGTTTACGAGCAGTACTTC. It translates to CASRGGFGRGVYEQYF.

V is TRBV9 and J is TRBJ1-5; 9 bases map to TRBD1. The CDR3 is 17 amino acids. V gave up 4 bases and J gave up 1 base; unmatched junction bases: 9. Germline V gene sequence: CDR1 SGDLS, CDR2 YYNGEE. The CDR3 region has the DNA TGTGCCAGCAGCCCAGGGACAGGGACTTTAAGCAATCAGCCCCAGCATTTT. It is translated as CASSPGTGTLSNQPQHF. Using reference TRBV9 and TRBJ1-5 for the parts outside the CDR3, the full variable domain is DSGVTQTPKHLITATGQRVTLRCSPRSGDLSVYWYQQSLDQGLQFLIQYYNGEERAKGNILERFSAQQFPDLHSELNLSSLELGDSALYFCASSPGTGTLSNQPQHFGDGTRLSIL.

The rearrangement links TRBV6-5 to TRBJ2-1; D unclear. The germline V and J ends were trimmed by 4 bases and 6 bases, with 10 bases remaining between them. The germline V gene encodes CDR1 MNHEY and CDR2 SVGAGI. The length of the CDR3 is 13 residues. The CDR3 region is CASSWNRANEQFF. The CDR3 coding sequence is TGTGCCAGCAGTTGGAACCGAGCCAATGAGCAGTTCTTC.

The J gene is TRBJ1-4, the V gene TRBV2; TRBD1 might be the D (5 bases). This CDR3 is built from 14 residues. Deletions cut 2 bases from V and 10 bases from J, with 14 bases between. Germline V lookup: CDR1 SNHLY, CDR2 FYNNEI. CDR3 sequence: CASSELAFRGKLFF. For the CDR3, the DNA is TGTGCCAGCAGTGAATTGGCTTTTAGGGGAAAACTGTTTTTT.

The chain recombines TRBV28 with TRBJ1-2, with D uncertain. There are 13 residues in the CDR3. Trimming took 1 base from V and 4 from J, leaving 7 bases between them. Per germline, CDR1 MDHEN and CDR2 SYDVKM. The CDR3 here is CASSLSVTYGYTF. CDR3 nucleotides: TGTGCCAGCAGTTTATCAGTTACCTATGGCTACACCTTC.

This clone was seen just once. This CDR3 reads CASIQTWGRSHEQFF. CDR3 DNA sequence: TGTGCCAGCATCCAAACCTGGGGCCGCTCCCATGAGCAGTTCTTC. This sequence joins TRBV7-2 and TRBJ2-1; perhaps TRBD1 as D (5 bases). In germline, CDR1 is SGHTA, CDR2 FQGNSA. V was cut by 7 bases and J by 8 bases, with 21 bases left in between. The CDR3 consists of 15 residues.

The chain combines TRBV27 with TRBJ1-3; 10 bases map to TRBD1. Germline assignment: CDR1 MNHEY and CDR2 SMNVEV (reference sequence). This CDR3 spans 15 amino acids. V dropped 5 bases and J dropped 4; count of bases not matched to a gene: 5. The CDR3 here is CASSQDRGRGNTIYF. The CDR3 coding sequence is TGTGCCAGCAGTCAAGACAGGGGGCGCGGAAACACCATATATTTT.

This chain links TRBV19 with TRBJ2-2; a weak D match, TRBD2 (6 bases). V lost 6 bases and J 6 bases, leaving 14 bases between the germline ends. This CDR3 contains 14 residues. CDR1 is LNHDA and CDR2 is SQIVND in the germline V gene (reference sequence). In DNA form, the CDR3 reads TGTGCCAGTAGGTGGGAGAGGGAGGCCGGGGAGCTGTTTTTT. It yields the protein CASRWEREAGELFF.

This sequence joins TRBV7-8 and TRBJ2-5; 9 bases are shared with TRBD2. The CDR3 extends over 14 amino acids. The J segment lost 2 bases and the V segment lost 10 bases, leaving 8 bases of the junction unmatched. Germline V gene sequence: CDR1 SGHVS, CDR2 FQNEAQ. This CDR3 reads CATSESGGQETQYF. CDR3 nucleotide sequence: TGTGCCACTTCTGAAAGCGGGGGGCAAGAGACCCAGTACTTC.

The chain combines TRBV6-5 with TRBJ2-7; TRBD2 matches at 10 bases. CDR3 length: 14 residues. Trimming took 8 bases from V and 3 from J; bases not matched to a gene: 7. Germline-derived CDR1 and CDR2 are MNHEY and SVGAGI. CDR3 DNA: TGTGCCAGCGTCTCGACTAGCGGGTTCTACGAGCAGTACTTC. As protein: CASVSTSGFYEQYF.